Following are 32 T cell receptor beta chains from one sample sequenced in a study of blood T cells in healthy people across ages. Sample-barcoded 5' priming and a J-beta primer mix drove a second PCR of roughly 6 to 12 cycles. TCRdb fed the 5' RACE reads into MiXCR, producing one record per CDR3 protein. The repertoire holds 1,500,000 or so distinct CDR3 sequences, with approximately 43% as singletons. The sequenced sample was blood. Every receptor here comes from a woman between 18 and 29 years old in good health.

This rearrangement joins TRBV7-3 to TRBJ2-5, with TRBD2 as a possible D gene (6 bases). V lost 5 bases and J 1 base, leaving 14 bases between the germline ends. This CDR3 has 15 residues. Germline loops: CDR1 SGHTA, CDR2 FQGTGA. The CDR3 nucleotides read TGTGCCAGCAGCGTAAATAGCGGAGGCCAAGAGACCCAGTACTTC. This codes for CASSVNSGGQETQYF.

This clonotype was detected a few times. The chain joins TRBV15 to TRBJ1-1; no clear D. This CDR3 comprises 14 residues. The V and J ends lost 5 bases and 10 bases respectively, with 20 bases between them. The germline CDR1 and CDR2 sequences are LNHNV and YYDKDF (reference sequence). The CDR3 loop is CATSRTALGEAAFF. CDR3 nucleotides: TGTGCCACCAGCCGGACCGCGTTGGGTGAAGCAGCTTTCTTT. Using reference TRBV15 and TRBJ1-1 for the parts outside the CDR3, the full variable domain is DAMVIQNPRYQVTQFGKPVTLSCSQTLNHNVMYWYQQKSSQAPKLLFHYYDKDFNNEADTPDNFQSRRPNTSFCFLDIRSPGLGDTAMYLCATSRTALGEAAFFGQGTRLTVV.

J is TRBJ2-1 and V is TRBV10-3; TRBD2 matches 13 bases. Germline V gene lookup returns CDR1 ENHRY and CDR2 SYGVKD. V lost 6 bases and J lost 7; bases outside the gene matches: 3. The CDR3 runs to 14 residues. As DNA, the CDR3 is TGTGCCATCAGCGGACTAGCGGGGGAGAATGAGCAGTTCTTC. Protein sequence: CAISGLAGENEQFF.

In nucleotides, the CDR3 is TGTGCCTGGAGTGTTGGACTAGCGGCAGATACGCAGTATTTT. Protein: CAWSVGLAADTQYF. This chain uses TRBV30 with TRBJ2-3; 10 positions match TRBD2. Per the germline V gene, CDR1 is GTSNPN and CDR2 is SVGIG (reference sequence). CDR3 length: 14 amino acids. J was trimmed by 4 bases and V by 0 bases; bases with no gene match: 1.

The chain recombines TRBV18 with TRBJ2-5; 11 bases are shared with TRBD1. The length of the CDR3 is 16 residues. V dropped 5 bases and J dropped 0; count of bases not matched to a gene: 5. The germline V gene encodes CDR1 KGHSH and CDR2 LQKENI. In DNA form, the CDR3 reads TGTGCCAGCTCATCAAGGACAGGGGGCTACCAAGAGACCCAGTACTTC. This encodes CASSSRTGGYQETQYF.

The chain has TRBV10-3 and TRBJ2-3, with D tentatively TRBD2 (6 bases). CDR1 is ENHRY and CDR2 is SYGVKD in the germline V gene. There are 13 residues in the CDR3. V dropped 6 bases and J dropped 2 bases, with 9 bases sitting between them. The CDR3, as DNA: TGTGCCATCAGAGGGGACTCCACAGATACGCAGTATTTT. Its protein product is CAIRGDSTDTQYF.

This chain joins TRBV20-1 and TRBJ2-1, with 12 bases lining up with TRBD2. CDR1 DFQATT and CDR2 SNEGSKA come from the germline V gene (reference sequence). This CDR3 contains 15 residues. V shed 5 bases, J shed 4 bases, and the junction held 6 bases outside the gene matches. This CDR3 is CSAAAGTSGYNEQFF. The CDR3 coding sequence is TGCAGTGCTGCCGCGGGGACTAGCGGGTACAATGAGCAGTTCTTC.

V gene TRBV20-1 combines with J gene TRBJ2-5, with 7 bases identical to TRBD1. The CDR3 has 15 residues. Losses at the gene ends were 0 bases for V and 4 bases for J; bases not matched to a gene: 8. CDR1 DFQATT and CDR2 SNEGSKA come from the germline V gene (reference sequence). The CDR3 sequence is CSAREETGYGETQYF. CDR3 coding DNA: TGCAGTGCTAGAGAGGAGACAGGGTACGGAGAGACCCAGTACTTC.

This clonotype was picked up one time. The chain has TRBV11-1 and TRBJ2-3; D call uncertain. Trimming pared 6 bases from V and 3 bases from J, leaving 13 bases between. This CDR3 is 14 amino acids long. Germline V gives CDR1 SGHAT, CDR2 FQDESV (reference sequence). CDR3: CASSRTSTTDTQYF. The CDR3 DNA follows: TGTGCCAGCAGTCGAACAAGTACGACAGATACGCAGTATTTT.

In regard to this clonotype: Being one base from a much bigger clone, this may be a read error. The chain uses TRBV3-1 and TRBJ1-2; the D is unclear. Per germline, CDR1 LGHDT and CDR2 YNNKEL (reference sequence). The CDR3 sequence is 12 residues long. The CDR3 DNA sequence: TGTACCAGCAGCCAAGCTGACTATGGCTACACCTTC. It encodes CTSSQADYGYTF.

V usage is TRBV20-1 and J usage is TRBJ2-5, with D unresolved. V lost 6 bases to trimming and J lost 11 bases, with 19 bases between them. CDR3 length equals 12 residues. Germline V CDR1 and CDR2: DFQATT, SNEGSKA (reference sequence). The CDR3 DNA sequence: TGCAGTGCCATAGACCCCAGGTTCCAGCAGTACTTC. Its protein is CSAIDPRFQQYF.

V is TRBV7-2 and J is TRBJ1-5; D not resolved. Germline lookup yields CDR1 SGHTA and CDR2 FQGNSA. CDR3 size: 13 residues. V gave up 5 bases and J gave up 4 bases, with 9 bases separating them. The CDR3 bases are TGTGCCAGCAGCCACAGTAGGAATCAGCCCCAGCATTTT. Translated: CASSHSRNQPQHF.

This clonotype appeared many times. The genes are TRBV7-9 and TRBJ2-3; no definite D call. The germline V gene has CDR1 SEHNR and CDR2 FQNEAQ (reference sequence). This CDR3 has 14 residues. V lost 6 bases and J 0 bases, leaving 10 bases between the germline ends. CDR3 nucleotide sequence: TGTGCCAGCAGTCAGCCTTCAAGCACAGATACGCAGTATTTT. Its protein is CASSQPSSTDTQYF.

V and J are TRBV4-2 and TRBJ2-1, with 10 bases that match TRBD2. Germline CDR1 reads LGHNA; CDR2 reads YNFKEQ. CDR3 size: 15 residues. With 4 bases clipped from V and 8 bases from J, the junction kept 8 bases outside the gene matches. The chain's CDR3 is CASSRGLAEGDEQFF. The DNA for the CDR3 is TGTGCCAGCAGCCGAGGACTAGCGGAGGGGGATGAGCAGTTCTTC.

This clonotype has only a few counts. The rearrangement joins TRBV29-1 to TRBJ2-1; 9 bases fit TRBD1. V was clipped by 1 base and J by 8 bases; unmatched bases: 3. The germline gives CDR1 SQVTM, CDR2 ANQGSEA. The CDR3 sequence is 13 residues long. CDR3 nucleotide sequence: TGCAGCGTTGAAGGGACAGGGGTTGATGAGCAGTTCTTC. Residues: CSVEGTGVDEQFF.

V gene TRBV3-1 combines with J gene TRBJ2-7; D possibly uses TRBD1 or TRBD2 (6 bases each). Trimming took off 3 bases at V and 6 bases at J, with 9 bases between the two ends. The CDR3 is 12 amino acids. The germline V gene has CDR1 LGHDT and CDR2 YNNKEL (reference sequence). The CDR3 loop is CASSQRDIEQYF. CDR3 coding DNA: TGTGCCAGCAGCCAGCGGGACATCGAGCAGTACTTC.

Concerning this clonotype itself: This may arise from a read error, as a much more abundant clone is one base away. The V call is TRBV29-1, the J call TRBJ2-1; D is unresolved. This CDR3 is 13 amino acids long. Germline CDR1 and CDR2: SQVTM and ANQGSEA. DNA of the CDR3: TGCAGCGTTGCAAGGGTTACCTACGATGAGCAGTTCTTC. Protein: CSVARVTYDEQFF.

This clonotype was picked up a small number of times. The chain links TRBV29-1 to TRBJ2-7, with TRBD2 identical over 9 bases. The CDR3 has 13 residues. Germline values: CDR1 SQVTM, CDR2 ANQGSEA. The V gene end was trimmed by 1 base and the J gene end by 5 bases; junction bases not matched to a gene: 3. The CDR3 bases are TGCAGCGTTGAAGTAGCGGGAGTTAACGAGCAGTACTTC. It encodes CSVEVAGVNEQYF.

This chain links TRBV6-6 with TRBJ2-1; 8 positions match TRBD1. Germline V gives CDR1 MNHNY, CDR2 SVGAGI (reference sequence). The CDR3 runs to 13 residues. CDR3 bases: TGTGCTCTGTGGGCAGGGGGCTTTGGTGAGCAGTTCTTC. Its protein product is CALWAGGFGEQFF.

The chain links TRBV7-8 to TRBJ2-1; 11 bases agree with TRBD2. Germline V gene lookup returns CDR1 SGHVS and CDR2 FQNEAQ. V was pared by 2 bases and J by 0 bases, with 6 bases of the junction left unmatched. This CDR3 has 18 amino acids. The CDR3 region has the DNA TGTGCCAGCAGCTTATCACTAGCGGGAGACAGCTCCTACAATGAGCAGTTCTTC. Translated: CASSLSLAGDSSYNEQFF.

The CDR3 DNA reads TGTGCCAGCAGCTTACGGACCGCCCACAATGAGCAGTACTTC. It translates to CASSLRTAHNEQYF. The chain links TRBV7-9 to TRBJ2-7; D remains ambiguous. Germline V gives CDR1 SEHNR, CDR2 FQNEAQ (reference sequence). CDR3 size: 14 residues. Trimming cost V 2 bases and J 7 bases, with 15 bases left between them.

In this sample, this clonotype turned up many times. V and J are TRBV12-3 or TRBV12-4 and TRBJ2-3; unclear D gene. Trimming shortened V by 2 bases and J by 5 bases, and 11 bases separated the two germline ends. The CDR3 has 14 amino acids. In DNA form, the CDR3 reads TGTGCCAGCAGTTTAAGGCAGGCCCTAGATACGCAGTATTTT. Encoded protein: CASSLRQALDTQYF.

The CDR3 region is CASSPQGMSNQPQHF. CDR3 nucleotides: TGTGCCAGCAGTCCCCAAGGGATGAGCAATCAGCCCCAGCATTTT. The V and J genes are TRBV6-6 and TRBJ1-5, with D uncertain. The CDR3 spans 15 residues. Germline CDR1 and CDR2: MNHNY and SVGAGI (reference sequence). The V and J ends lost 5 bases and 1 base respectively, with 12 bases between them.

V is TRBV29-1 and J is TRBJ1-1; D is unclear. The CDR3 has 11 residues. With 5 bases removed from V and 4 bases from J, the gap between germline ends came to 8 bases. Germline loops: CDR1 SQVTM, CDR2 ANQGSEA. DNA for the CDR3: TGCAGCGTTCATAGGCGCACTGAAGCTTTCTTT. Translating it yields CSVHRRTEAFF.

This chain uses TRBV4-3 with TRBJ2-3; TRBD2 agrees at 8 bases. The CDR3 consists of 19 residues. Germline CDR1 is LGHNA and CDR2 is YSLEER. The J segment lost 0 bases and the V segment lost 5 bases, leaving 16 bases of the junction unmatched. The chain's CDR3 is CASSDLIILAEGSTDTQYF. The CDR3 bases are TGCGCCAGCAGCGACCTAATAATACTAGCGGAGGGTAGCACAGATACGCAGTATTTT.

This CDR3 reads CATSDAGLLSYNEQFF. CDR3 DNA: TGTGCCACCAGTGACGCCGGACTGCTTTCCTACAATGAGCAGTTCTTC. V and J are TRBV24-1 and TRBJ2-1, with D possibly being TRBD2 (5 bases). The CDR3 is 16 amino acids. Germline-derived CDR1 and CDR2 are KGHDR and SFDVKD. V lost 4 bases and J 1 base, leaving 13 bases between the germline ends.

CDR3 sequence: CASSLRRGYTIYF. The CDR3 DNA sequence: TGTGCCAGCAGTTTAAGGAGGGGGTACACCATATATTTT. The chain joins TRBV12-3 or TRBV12-4 to TRBJ1-3, with a tentative D call TRBD1 (6 bases). This CDR3 is 13 amino acids long. Trimming removed 2 bases at V and 8 bases at J, with 10 bases between.

Turning to this clonotype: The junction differs from germline at one of its ends, possibly a read error. The gene calls are TRBV12-3 or TRBV12-4 and TRBJ1-1; no clear D gene. This CDR3 has 12 amino acids. CDR3 sequence reads: CPSSPLYTEAFF. The CDR3 DNA sequence: TGTCCCAGCAGTCCCCTTTACACTGAAGCTTTCTTT.

This clonotype was detected only a few times. This CDR3 is CASSLEPTSGGTYNEQFF. The CDR3 region has the DNA TGTGCCAGCAGTTTAGAGCCGACTAGCGGGGGGACCTACAATGAGCAGTTCTTC. This chain connects TRBV12-3 or TRBV12-4 to TRBJ2-1; 13 bases align to TRBD2. This CDR3 is built from 18 residues. Trimming removed 1 base from V and 2 bases from J; junction bases left unmatched: 5.

This clonotype was found a few times. The chain uses TRBV7-2 and TRBJ2-3, with 9 positions matching TRBD2. The CDR3 extends over 15 amino acids. V lost 5 bases to trimming and J lost 5 bases; unmatched junction nucleotides: 8. Germline CDR1 SGHTA, CDR2 FQGNSA. The CDR3 here is CASSLLAGLGDTQYF. Here the CDR3 DNA reads TGTGCCAGCAGCCTTCTAGCGGGGCTCGGAGATACGCAGTATTTT.

The chain joins TRBV9 to TRBJ2-5, with D tentatively TRBD2 (5 bases). V lost 0 bases and J lost 5, with 14 bases in between. The germline V gene encodes CDR1 SGDLS and CDR2 YYNGEE. This CDR3 contains 15 residues. The DNA of the CDR3 is TGTGCCAGCAGCGTAGATGAGGGTACCGGGGAGACCCAGTACTTC. Its translation is CASSVDEGTGETQYF.

This clonotype was counted ten times or more. The CDR3 DNA is TGTGCCAGCAGTTACTCGGGCCCAGCTAACTATGGCTACACCTTC. Translated: CASSYSGPANYGYTF. The rearrangement links TRBV27 to TRBJ1-2; no firm D call. Germline loops: CDR1 MNHEY, CDR2 SMNVEV (reference sequence). V shed 4 bases and J shed 0 bases, with 12 bases lying between them. This CDR3 contains 15 residues.